The 14 T cell receptor beta chains listed next were all sequenced from one sample in a study of T cells after yellow fever vaccination. TCRdb independently ran MiXCR on the 5' RACE reads; one entry per CDR3 protein. The sample has 200,000 to 300,000 distinct CDR3 sequences; over 10% are singletons. This specimen consisted of CD4+ T cells sorted from PBMCs, obtained 45 days after the yellow fever booster vaccination. Receptors were obtained from a man in his thirties or forties who received the YFV17D yellow fever vaccine.

This clonotype was counted between two and nine times. The CDR3 DNA sequence: TGTGCCAGCAGCCTCTTCGCGGGGGTATCAGATACGCAGTATTTT. Translated: CASSLFAGVSDTQYF. V is TRBV7-2 and J is TRBJ2-3; 7 bases match TRBD2. Germline V gene lookup returns CDR1 SGHTA and CDR2 FQGNSA. The CDR3 is made up of 15 amino acids. J lost 4 bases, V lost 5 bases, and 9 bases had no gene match.

This clonotype was observed a handful of times. The genes are TRBV20-1 and TRBJ2-3, with 10 bases identical to TRBD1. The CDR3 is 15 residues long. The V gene's germline CDR1 is DFQATT and CDR2 SNEGSKA (reference sequence). V gave up 5 bases and J gave up 5 bases; unmatched junction bases: 10. This chain's CDR3 is CSAPGQGSWGDTQYF. Here the CDR3 DNA reads TGCAGTGCTCCGGGACAGGGGTCGTGGGGAGATACGCAGTATTTT.

This clonotype was found a few times. This CDR3 reads CAISGGTGAETQYF. DNA of the CDR3: TGTGCCATCAGTGGGGGGACAGGGGCGGAGACCCAGTACTTC. The rearrangement uses TRBV10-3 and TRBJ2-5; 10 bases fit TRBD1. Trimming removed 4 bases from V and 5 bases from J; junction bases left unmatched: 4. CDR3 size: 14 residues. Germline V CDR1 and CDR2: ENHRY, SYGVKD.

This clonotype appeared a few times. The chain has TRBV6-1 and TRBJ2-6; D may be TRBD1 or TRBD2 (5 bases each). CDR1 and CDR2 from the germline V gene are MNHNS and SASEGT. V was clipped by 8 bases and J by 0 bases, with 17 bases between them. This CDR3 has 17 residues. The chain's CDR3 is CASLGLALHSGANVLTF. CDR3 nucleotide sequence: TGTGCCAGCCTGGGGCTAGCCCTTCACTCTGGGGCCAACGTCCTGACTTTC.

There are a few counts of this clonotype. V and J are TRBV18 and TRBJ2-1, with TRBD2 matching over 8 bases. V lost 2 bases to trimming and J lost 4 bases; unmatched junction nucleotides: 4. The CDR3 is 15 amino acids. The germline V gene has CDR1 KGHSH and CDR2 LQKENI. The CDR3 loop is CASSPWSGRYNEQFF. In nucleotides, the CDR3 is TGTGCCAGCTCACCATGGAGCGGGAGATACAATGAGCAGTTCTTC.

This chain connects TRBV5-5 to TRBJ1-2; D is unresolved. The CDR3 is made up of 12 amino acids. V was shortened by 4 bases and J by 8 bases, with 12 bases between the two germline ends. Germline CDR1 is SGHKS and CDR2 is YYEKEE (reference sequence). The CDR3 protein is CASSPTLNGYTF. CDR3 sequence (DNA): TGTGCCAGCAGCCCAACCCTAAACGGCTACACCTTC. Supplemented by reference TRBV5-5 and TRBJ1-2, the full variable domain reads DAGVTQSPTHLIKTRGQQVTLRCSPISGHKSVSWYQQVLGQGPQFIFQYYEKEERGRGNFPDRFSARQFPNYSSELNVNALLLGDSALYLCASSPTLNGYTFGSGTRLTVV.

There are a few counts of this clonotype. The V call is TRBV7-9, the J call TRBJ1-3, with D possibly matching TRBD1 (5 bases). Trimming pared 7 bases from V and 3 bases from J, leaving 13 bases between. The CDR3 totals 14 residues. CDR1 is SEHNR, CDR2 FQNEAQ, per germline (reference sequence). Here the CDR3 DNA reads TGTGCCAGCAACCCCGGGGCCGGTGGAAACACCATATATTTT. It encodes CASNPGAGGNTIYF.

The V gene is TRBV20-1, the J gene TRBJ2-1; D might be TRBD1 (6 bases). Germline values: CDR1 DFQATT, CDR2 SNEGSKA (reference sequence). This CDR3 has 13 residues. V was cut by 6 bases and J by 10 bases, with 19 bases left in between. The CDR3 sequence: CSATARQVREQFF. CDR3 coding DNA: TGCAGTGCCACCGCAAGACAGGTCAGGGAGCAGTTCTTC.

This clonotype occurred a few times. The rearrangement uses TRBV7-2 and TRBJ1-6; D uncertain. This CDR3 comprises 17 residues. The germline CDR1 and CDR2 sequences are SGHTA and FQGNSA. Trimming took 1 base from V and 9 from J, leaving 19 bases between them. The CDR3 DNA reads as TGTGCCAGCAGCTTAGGGATGATCCGGGCTAGTGCTTCACCCCTCCACTTT. As protein: CASSLGMIRASASPLHF.

The CDR3 nucleotides are TGTGCCAGCAGTGTCCGGGACGGGAGTGAAGCTTTCTTT. This encodes CASSVRDGSEAFF. This sequence joins TRBV12-3 or TRBV12-4 and TRBJ1-1, with D perhaps matching TRBD1 (5 bases). The CDR3 consists of 13 residues. The V and J ends lost 5 bases and 7 bases respectively, with 14 bases between them.

The CDR3 DNA is TGTGCCAGCAGTCCATTAACCGCACGGTGGGCAGATACGCAGTATTTT. Encoded protein: CASSPLTARWADTQYF. The chain carries TRBV7-2 and TRBJ2-3; no firm D call. Germline CDR1 and CDR2: SGHTA and FQGNSA. V lost 6 bases and J lost 4, with 20 bases in between. The CDR3 extends over 16 amino acids.

This clonotype turned up a few times. The V and J genes are TRBV4-3 and TRBJ2-5; 8 bases line up with TRBD2. Germline-derived CDR1 and CDR2 are LGHNA and YSLEER. This CDR3 has 15 amino acids. Trimming took 0 bases from V and 3 from J; bases not matched to a gene: 3. The CDR3 loop reads CASSQDVAGKETQYF. Written as DNA, the CDR3 is TGCGCCAGCAGCCAAGATGTAGCGGGGAAAGAGACCCAGTACTTC.

In its sample, this clonotype was seen a few times. The V call is TRBV10-3, the J call TRBJ2-3, with TRBD2 identical over 7 bases. The CDR3 loop spans 16 amino acids. Germline loops: CDR1 ENHRY, CDR2 SYGVKD. The J segment lost 2 bases and the V segment lost 7 bases, leaving 12 bases of the junction unmatched. CDR3 region: CAITRGAGAITDTQYF. Here the CDR3 DNA reads TGTGCCATCACCCGAGGGGCGGGAGCCATCACAGATACGCAGTATTTT.

The gene calls are TRBV5-1 and TRBJ2-2; D remains ambiguous. The V gene's germline CDR1 is SGHRS and CDR2 YFSETQ. The CDR3 extends over 14 amino acids. Trimming took 2 bases from V and 4 from J, leaving 9 bases between them. CDR3 amino acids: CASSFRTATGELFF. In DNA form, the CDR3 reads TGCGCCAGCAGCTTCCGAACGGCCACCGGGGAGCTGTTTTTT.